The subject of this entry is one T cell receptor beta chain. Its target is unknown. This sample stems from a study of beta chain features in type 1 diabetes. Study context: Age, gender and cell yields were similar between patients and healthy donors.

The CDR3 loop spans 14 amino acids. The V and J ends lost 0 bases and 0 bases respectively, with 6 bases between them. Per germline, CDR1 SGDLS and CDR2 YYNGEE. Regarding the study as a whole: When VDJ junctions were examined, type 1 diabetes patients showed fewer insertions and more deletions. Among all four CD4+ subsets, Type 1 diabetes patients had TCRB CDR3s that were moderately but significantly shorter. Among patients, naive, central memory and Treg TCRB repertoires appeared more similar than among healthy donors.

Of the isolated RNA, all was reverse transcribed, and so the sequenced material was expressed TCRB transcripts. Naive, central memory and regulatory T cell samples averaged about 4 million immunoSEQ reads each. Here immunoSEQ multiplex PCR was the method, and the copy in TCRdb shows in-frame clones only, minus some. Among 95,000 to 150,000 clones listed, around 17% were seen once. This receptor was obtained from a young man with type 1 diabetes. Source material: central memory CD4+ T cells from blood. The V call is TRBV9, the J call TRBJ2-5; D is perhaps TRBD1 (5 bases). The CDR3 DNA is TGTGCCAGCAGCGTAGGACAGCACCAAGAGACCCAGTACTTC. Protein sequence: CASSVGQHQETQYF. The entire variable domain, with the rest obtained from reference TRBV9 and TRBJ2-5, is as follows: DSGVTQTPKHLITATGQRVTLRCSPRSGDLSVYWYQQSLDQGLQFLIQYYNGEERAKGNILERFSAQQFPDLHSELNLSSLELGDSALYFCASSVGQHQETQYFGPGTRLLVL.